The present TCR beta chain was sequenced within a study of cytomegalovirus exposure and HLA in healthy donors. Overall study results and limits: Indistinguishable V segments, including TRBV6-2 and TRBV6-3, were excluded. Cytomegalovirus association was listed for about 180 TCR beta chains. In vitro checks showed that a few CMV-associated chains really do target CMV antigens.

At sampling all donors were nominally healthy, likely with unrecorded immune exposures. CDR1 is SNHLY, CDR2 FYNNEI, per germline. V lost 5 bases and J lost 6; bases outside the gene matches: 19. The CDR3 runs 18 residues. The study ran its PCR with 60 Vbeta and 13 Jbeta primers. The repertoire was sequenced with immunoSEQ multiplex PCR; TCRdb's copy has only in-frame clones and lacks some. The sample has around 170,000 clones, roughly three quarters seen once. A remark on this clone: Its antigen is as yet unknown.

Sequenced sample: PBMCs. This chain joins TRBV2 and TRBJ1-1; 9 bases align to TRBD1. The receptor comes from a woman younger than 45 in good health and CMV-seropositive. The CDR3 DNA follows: TGTGCCAGCAGTACGTGGGGGACAGGGACCGGGAAATCCGCTGAAGCTTTCTTT. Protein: CASSTWGTGTGKSAEAFF.